These 7 T cell receptor beta chains originate from one sample sequenced in a study of a mutant IDH1 vaccine in newly diagnosed glioma. The assay was immunoSEQ multiplex PCR, and TCRdb's table has in-frame clones only and misses some. The sample includes approximately 60,000 clones, approximately 84% of them seen just once. Their antigens remain unidentified. The time point here: week 23, last vaccination. Topical imiquimod accompanied each vaccine dose, which consisted of 300 ug of mutant IDH1 20-mer peptide. Here the sequenced sample was PBMCs, taken from a glioma patient whose treatment included an IDH1 peptide vaccine. These receptors originate from a man aged 25 to 40 with glioma.

The chain employs TRBV9 and TRBJ1-3, with TRBD1 identical over 9 bases. CDR1 SGDLS and CDR2 YYNGEE come from the germline V gene. CDR3 size: 16 residues. V was pared by 2 bases and J by 7 bases, with 10 bases of the junction left unmatched. The CDR3 is CASSVSPGQGGNTIYF. The CDR3 nucleotides read TGTGCCAGCAGCGTGAGCCCGGGACAGGGAGGGAACACCATATATTTT.

The V and J genes are TRBV10-1 and TRBJ1-5; 8 bases are a match to TRBD1. Germline V CDR1 and CDR2: WNHNN, SYGVQD (reference sequence). The CDR3 is 16 residues long. The V segment lost 0 bases and the J segment 7 bases; nucleotides outside the gene matches: 8. The CDR3 nucleotides are TGCGCCAGCAGTGAGTCGAGGCAGGGGGCGCGACAGCCCCAGCATTTT. Protein product: CASSESRQGARQPQHF.

The chain has TRBV9 and TRBJ1-5; D is unclear. Germline V gene data show CDR1 as SGDLS and CDR2 as YYNGEE. The V end was cut by 0 bases, the J end by 0 bases, with 13 bases between. The CDR3 has 17 amino acids. Here the CDR3 reads CASSVGANPYSNQPQHF. DNA of the CDR3: TGTGCCAGCAGCGTAGGCGCGAACCCTTATAGCAATCAGCCCCAGCATTTT. Supplemented by reference TRBV9 and TRBJ1-5, the full variable domain reads DSGVTQTPKHLITATGQRVTLRCSPRSGDLSVYWYQQSLDQGLQFLIQYYNGEERAKGNILERFSAQQFPDLHSELNLSSLELGDSALYFCASSVGANPYSNQPQHFGDGTRLSIL.

The rearrangement links TRBV11-1 to TRBJ2-5; maybe TRBD1 (6 bases). This CDR3 region has 15 residues. Per germline, CDR1 SGHAT and CDR2 FQDESV (reference sequence). Trimming took 5 bases from V and 0 from J, leaving 13 bases between them. The CDR3 DNA is TGTGCCAGCAGCACCACGACAGGCTACCAAGAGACCCAGTACTTC. Amino acid sequence: CASSTTTGYQETQYF.

The chain employs TRBV5-1 and TRBJ2-7; perhaps TRBD1 as D (6 bases). Trimming took off 4 bases at V and 0 bases at J, with 11 bases between the two ends. Germline V gene sequence: CDR1 SGHRS, CDR2 YFSETQ. CDR3 size: 14 residues. The CDR3 nucleotides read TGCGCCAGCAGCCTCCAGACAGGCTCCTACGAGCAGTACTTC. As protein: CASSLQTGSYEQYF.

J is TRBJ2-7 and V is TRBV9; 11 nucleotides align to TRBD2. J was trimmed by 5 bases and V by 3 bases; bases with no gene match: 10. The germline gives CDR1 SGDLS, CDR2 YYNGEE. The CDR3 contains 16 residues. CDR3 DNA: TGTGCCAGCAGCGCACCTACTAGCGGGGGACCTGACGAGCAGTACTTC. Protein sequence: CASSAPTSGGPDEQYF.

The chain employs TRBV19 and TRBJ1-1; D is unresolved. The CDR3 extends over 18 amino acids. Per germline, CDR1 LNHDA and CDR2 SQIVND (reference sequence). Trimming cost V 1 base and J 3 bases, with 21 bases left between them. CDR3 amino acids: CASSIGLRAGGSHTEAFF. The CDR3 DNA sequence: TGTGCCAGTAGTATAGGCCTGAGAGCTGGTGGGAGCCACACTGAAGCTTTCTTT.